Listed below are T cell receptor beta chains from one sample, sequenced in a study of early T cells in non-severe SARS-CoV-2 infection. MiXCR was run by TCRdb on the 5' RACE reads, yielding one entry per CDR3 protein. The data show tens of thousands of distinct CDR3 sequences, around a sixth seen once. Sequenced input: whole blood. Receptor source: an adult who was a healthcare worker with PCR-confirmed SARS-CoV-2 infection or an uninfected control (not recorded which). Both conserved end residues are part of each CDR3. Each record gives: J gene, clone size, D gene, V gene, CDR3 protein, CDR3 DNA. The D gene is left open where the match is weak. Only some rows state a clone size, as once, few, many or a class for expanded clones.

TRBJ2-7 | many | - | TRBV13 | CASSALGFEQYF | TGTGCCAGCAGCGCCTTGGGATTCGAGCAGTACTTC
TRBJ1-3 | many | - | TRBV4-3 | CASSQGAFRTTIYF | TGCGCCAGCAGCCAAGGTGCATTTCGGACGACTATATATTTT
TRBJ2-2 | - | - | TRBV5-1 | CASSLARANTGELFF | TGCGCCAGCAGCTTGGCGCGAGCGAACACCGGGGAGCTGTTTTTT
TRBJ2-5 | - | - | TRBV20-1 | CSARGGDARETQYF | TGCAGTGCTAGAGGCGGGGACGCCCGAGAGACCCAGTACTTC
TRBJ2-5 | - | TRBD2 | TRBV23-1 | CASSLATSGGAFETQYF | TGCGCCAGCAGTCTCGCGACTAGCGGGGGGGCCTTTGAGACCCAGTACTTC
TRBJ2-2 | - | - | TRBV5-5 | CASSLTGTANTGELFF | TGTGCCAGCAGCCTGACCGGGACGGCGAACACCGGGGAGCTGTTTTTT
TRBJ2-7 | few | - | TRBV27 | CASSLLVGVPYEQYF | TGTGCCAGCAGTTTATTGGTAGGGGTCCCTTACGAGCAGTACTTC
TRBJ2-3 | - | TRBD2 | TRBV29-1 | CSATPFREVDTQYF | TGCAGCGCGACACCGTTTCGGGAGGTGGATACGCAGTATTTT
TRBJ1-2 | many | - | TRBV29-1 | CSVDGYTF | TGCAGCGTTGACGGCTACACCTTC
TRBJ2-2 | few | - | TRBV7-2 | CASSWTTGELFF | TGTGCCAGCAGCTGGACCACCGGGGAGCTGTTTTTT
TRBJ1-1 | many | - | TRBV10-2 | CASKFHGNTEAFF | TGCGCCAGCAAATTCCATGGGAACACTGAAGCTTTCTTT
TRBJ2-7 | - | - | TRBV21-1 | CASTPTGVSYEQYF | TGTGCCAGCACCCCGACAGGCGTCTCCTACGAGCAGTACTTC
TRBJ2-6 | - | - | TRBV28 | CASSGSYSGANVLTF | TGTGCCAGCAGTGGTTCCTACTCTGGGGCCAACGTCCTGACTTTC
TRBJ1-6 | - | - | TRBV28 | CAVNGGPHNSPLHF | TGTGCCGTAAACGGGGGGCCCCATAATTCACCCCTCCACTTT
TRBJ2-7 | - | TRBD2 | TRBV20-1 | CSAIISGGPYEQYF | TGCAGTGCTATTATAAGCGGGGGACCCTACGAGCAGTACTTC
TRBJ1-5 | - | - | TRBV28 | CASSSQLLSNQPQHF | TGTGCCAGCAGTTCACAGCTCCTAAGCAATCAGCCCCAGCATTTT
TRBJ1-2 | once | - | TRBV27 | CASSFREPEDYGYTF | TGTGCCAGCAGTTTCCGAGAGCCTGAAGACTATGGCTACACCTTC
TRBJ2-7 | - | - | TRBV12-2 | CASRAPPYEQYF | TGTGCAAGTCGCGCTCCCCCCTACGAGCAGTACTTC
TRBJ2-3 | few | - | TRBV5-5 | CASSDLSGRTDTQYF | TGTGCCAGCAGCGATCTTAGCGGACGCACAGATACGCAGTATTTT
TRBJ2-1 | many | - | TRBV29-1 | CSAQAASYNEQFF | TGCAGCGCCCAGGCAGCTTCCTACAATGAGCAGTTCTTC
TRBJ1-6 | many | - | TRBV20-1 | CSAREVSYNSPLHF | TGCAGTGCTAGGGAGGTCTCCTATAATTCACCCCTCCACTTT
TRBJ2-7 | - | - | TRBV7-8 | CASSLAGNTYEQYF | TGTGCCAGCAGCTTAGCTGGGAACACCTACGAGCAGTACTTC
TRBJ2-1 | - | - | TRBV6-5 | CASSPGSYNEQFF | TGTGCCAGCAGCCCCGGATCCTACAATGAGCAGTTCTTC
TRBJ2-1 | - | - | TRBV7-3 | CASSLNSGAAVGEQFF | TGTGCCAGCAGCTTAAATTCGGGGGCGGCGGTTGGTGAGCAGTTCTTC
TRBJ1-2 | - | - | TRBV6-5 | CASSYSMGNGYTF | TGTGCCAGCAGTTACTCGATGGGGAATGGCTACACCTTC
TRBJ2-7 | - | - | TRBV30 | CAWSIRNNYEQYF | TGTGCCTGGAGTATAAGGAACAACTACGAGCAGTACTTC
TRBJ2-1 | - | - | TRBV29-1 | CSVDPDPRLEQFF | TGCAGCGTTGACCCGGACCCAAGGCTGGAGCAGTTCTTC
TRBJ1-1 | few | TRBD1 | TRBV6-2/TRBV6-3 | CASRTGGTEAFF | TGTGCCAGCAGGACAGGGGGCACTGAAGCTTTCTTT
TRBJ2-5 | many | - | TRBV5-5 | CASSLAGGLQETQYF | TGTGCCAGCAGCTTGGCGGGGGGCCTTCAAGAGACCCAGTACTTC
TRBJ2-7 | many | TRBD1 | TRBV29-1 | CSVAGQGLWEQYF | TGCAGCGTTGCAGGACAGGGACTGTGGGAGCAGTACTTC
TRBJ1-5 | few | - | TRBV29-1 | CSVARGVGNQPQHF | TGCAGCGTTGCCAGGGGAGTGGGCAATCAGCCCCAGCATTTT
TRBJ1-1 | - | TRBD1 | TRBV2 | CASSESTGANTEAFF | TGTGCCAGCAGTGAAAGCACAGGGGCGAACACTGAAGCTTTCTTT
TRBJ2-7 | few | - | TRBV10-2 | CASSESLYEQYF | TGCGCCAGCAGTGAGTCGCTCTACGAGCAGTACTTC
TRBJ2-3 | - | - | TRBV11-3 | CASSSGKGRSTDTQYF | TGTGCCAGCAGCTCCGGAAAGGGACGAAGCACAGATACGCAGTATTTT
TRBJ1-1 | medium-sized | - | TRBV24-1 | CATSDPDLGGRNTEAFF | TGTGCCACCAGTGACCCTGATCTAGGGGGGCGGAACACTGAAGCTTTCTTT
TRBJ2-7 | - | - | TRBV12-5 | CASGSLDREVYEQYF | TGTGCTAGTGGTTCGCTGGACCGTGAGGTCTACGAGCAGTACTTC
TRBJ1-4 | few | TRBD1 | TRBV14 | CASSQVTGGWEKLFF | TGTGCCAGCAGCCAAGTAACAGGGGGCTGGGAAAAACTGTTTTTT
TRBJ1-3 | few | TRBD1 | TRBV12-3/TRBV12-4 | CASSRQGISGNTIYF | TGTGCCAGCAGTCGACAGGGAATATCTGGAAACACCATATATTTT
TRBJ2-6 | - | - | TRBV14 | CASSPRGSGANVLTF | TGTGCCAGCAGCCCCAGGGGATCTGGGGCCAACGTCCTGACTTTC